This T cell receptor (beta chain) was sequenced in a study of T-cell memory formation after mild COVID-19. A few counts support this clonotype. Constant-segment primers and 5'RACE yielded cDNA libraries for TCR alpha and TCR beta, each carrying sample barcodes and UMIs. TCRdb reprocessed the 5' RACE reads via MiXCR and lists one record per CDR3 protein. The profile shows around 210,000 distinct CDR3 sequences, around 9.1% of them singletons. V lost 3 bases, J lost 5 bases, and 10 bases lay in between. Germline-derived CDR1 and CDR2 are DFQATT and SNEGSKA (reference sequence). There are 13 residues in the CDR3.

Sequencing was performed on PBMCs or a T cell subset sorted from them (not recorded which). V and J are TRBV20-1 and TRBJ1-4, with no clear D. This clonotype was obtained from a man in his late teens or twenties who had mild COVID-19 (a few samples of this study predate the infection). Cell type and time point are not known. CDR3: CSASPDVNEKLFF. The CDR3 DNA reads TGCAGTGCTAGTCCAGACGTGAATGAAAAACTGTTTTTT.